This TCR beta chain emerged from a study of blood T cell repertoires in COVID-19. Overall study context: Samples representing acute and convalescent COVID-19 were sourced from the United States, Italy and Spain. PBMCs, B-cell-depleted T cells, or T cells provided the cDNA or gDNA that made up the material.

V gave up 4 bases and J gave up 4 bases, with 11 bases separating them. Germline-derived CDR1 and CDR2 are MNHEY and SMNVEV (reference sequence). The CDR3 contains 14 residues. As originally analysed: The assay estimated nucleated cells by amplifying reference gene primers. Only in-frame clones appear in the TCRdb table, and some are missing; sequencing was by immunoSEQ multiplex PCR. V, J and clone size are taken as reported in that table, and D and trimming were inferred from the DNA itself. Among about 300,000 clones listed, 88% were seen once. This TCR was sampled from a woman in her 30s who had recovered from COVID-19. The V gene is TRBV27, the J gene TRBJ1-5; possibly TRBD1 for D (5 bases). Sequenced input: peripheral blood. CDR3 protein: CASSYTGRNQPQHF. In nucleotides, the CDR3 is TGTGCCAGCAGTTATACAGGACGAAATCAGCCCCAGCATTTT.